The next 11 T cell receptor beta chains were all read from a single sample in a study of blood T cells in healthy people across ages. The use of a sample-barcoded 5' primer and a J-beta primer mix characterized a second PCR of roughly 7 to 12 cycles. MiXCR, applied by TCRdb to the 5' RACE reads, yields one record per CDR3 protein. There are roughly 2 million distinct CDR3 sequences in the sample; about 49% occur only once, and 2% to 2.5% lies in the top ten. The sequencing input was blood. The receptors derive from a woman in her thirties or forties in good health.

The chain uses TRBV20-1 and TRBJ2-3; D unresolved. The V gene's germline CDR1 is DFQATT and CDR2 SNEGSKA (reference sequence). This CDR3 region has 11 residues. The chain's CDR3 is CSPLLRDTQYF. CDR3 sequence (DNA): TGCAGCCCACTGTTACGGGATACGCAGTATTTT.

This clonotype occurred a few times. This chain uses TRBV4-1 with TRBJ1-2; possibly TRBD1 for D (6 bases). V lost 5 bases and J lost 7, with 14 bases in between. This CDR3 is 13 amino acids long. The germline V gene encodes CDR1 MGHRA and CDR2 YSYEKL. CDR3: CASSVQGTGGYTF. Here the CDR3 DNA reads TGCGCCAGCAGCGTACAGGGAACCGGTGGCTACACCTTC.

This clonotype has only a few counts. The chain carries TRBV6-5 and TRBJ2-1; 9 nucleotides align to TRBD1. CDR3 size: 12 residues. Germline lookup yields CDR1 MNHEY and CDR2 SVGAGI. The trim removed 10 bases at V and 8 bases at J, leaving 6 bases unmatched. In DNA form, the CDR3 reads TGTGCCACACAGGGGGCCGGGGATGAGCAGTTCTTC. Translated, it gives CATQGAGDEQFF.

This clonotype was observed a few times. The genes are TRBV20-1 and TRBJ1-2, with TRBD1 as a possible D gene (6 bases). V dropped 4 bases and J dropped 4 bases, with 25 bases sitting between them. CDR3 size: 17 residues. The V gene's germline CDR1 is DFQATT and CDR2 SNEGSKA (reference sequence). DNA for the CDR3: TGCAGTGCTAAACGCGGCCTACAGGGCAATCCACTCTATGGCTACACCTTC. It yields the protein CSAKRGLQGNPLYGYTF.

The rearrangement joins TRBV6-2 or TRBV6-3 to TRBJ2-4; D uncertain. Matching the DNA end better, TRBJ2-5 makes the J call doubtful. Germline CDR1 is MNHEY and CDR2 is SVGEGT. CDR3 size: 14 residues. CDR3 in amino acids: CASIPPPPQETQYF. The CDR3 coding sequence is TGTGCCAGCATTCCGCCGCCTCCTCAAGAGACCCAGTACTTC.

This chain uses TRBV4-1 with TRBJ2-5; no clear D gene. The CDR3 length is 16 residues. Looked up from germline, CDR1 is MGHRA and CDR2 is YSYEKL. The V end lost 1 base, the J end lost 2 bases, and 14 bases lay between the germline ends. CDR3 sequence (DNA): TGCGCCAGCAGCCAAGTACACGCCAGGTCACAAGAGACCCAGTACTTC. It yields the protein CASSQVHARSQETQYF.

The chain combines TRBV12-3 or TRBV12-4 with TRBJ1-6; D perhaps matches TRBD1 (6 bases). The CDR3 has 13 residues. The V end lost 7 bases, the J end lost 11 bases, and 15 bases lay between the germline ends. The CDR3 region has the DNA TGTGCCAGCAAACTGGGGGCTCGACCACCCCTCCACTTT. Amino acid sequence: CASKLGARPPLHF.

This clonotype showed up just a few times. The chain has TRBV20-1 and TRBJ2-7; TRBD1 or TRBD2 may be the D gene (5 bases each). Between the trimmed V and J ends, which lost 6 bases and 3 bases, there was a span of 15 bases. The germline V gene has CDR1 DFQATT and CDR2 SNEGSKA (reference sequence). The CDR3 totals 13 residues. CDR3 coding DNA: TGCAGTGCGACCGGGACGGACTTCTACGAGCAGTACTTC. It codes for CSATGTDFYEQYF.

The chain combines TRBV19 with TRBJ2-1; D perhaps matches TRBD2 (7 bases). Per germline, CDR1 LNHDA and CDR2 SQIVND (reference sequence). Trimming removed 4 bases from V and 4 bases from J, with 14 bases in between. The CDR3 runs to 15 residues. This CDR3 is CASSTYREGYNEQFF. In DNA form, the CDR3 reads TGTGCCAGTAGTACCTACAGGGAGGGTTACAATGAGCAGTTCTTC.

Comment on this clonotype: The junction differs from germline at one of its ends, possibly a read error. The chain is built from TRBV6-5 and TRBJ1-1, with D unresolved. The germline V gene has CDR1 MNHEY and CDR2 SVGAGI. The CDR3 covers 16 residues. In nucleotides, the CDR3 is TGTGCTAGCAGCCCCTTCAGTTCGACTAAGAACACTGAAGCTTTCTTT. It translates to CASSPFSSTKNTEAFF.

V gene TRBV11-2 combines with J gene TRBJ2-1, with 9 bases identical to TRBD2. J lost 0 bases, V lost 4 bases, and 22 bases had no gene match. The CDR3 sequence is 22 residues long. CDR1 is SGHAT and CDR2 is FQNNGV in the germline V gene. The CDR3 sequence is CASSYPRRRGGHQKVSYNEQFF. DNA of the CDR3: TGTGCCAGCAGCTATCCGAGAAGGCGGGGGGGGCACCAAAAGGTCTCCTACAATGAGCAGTTCTTC.